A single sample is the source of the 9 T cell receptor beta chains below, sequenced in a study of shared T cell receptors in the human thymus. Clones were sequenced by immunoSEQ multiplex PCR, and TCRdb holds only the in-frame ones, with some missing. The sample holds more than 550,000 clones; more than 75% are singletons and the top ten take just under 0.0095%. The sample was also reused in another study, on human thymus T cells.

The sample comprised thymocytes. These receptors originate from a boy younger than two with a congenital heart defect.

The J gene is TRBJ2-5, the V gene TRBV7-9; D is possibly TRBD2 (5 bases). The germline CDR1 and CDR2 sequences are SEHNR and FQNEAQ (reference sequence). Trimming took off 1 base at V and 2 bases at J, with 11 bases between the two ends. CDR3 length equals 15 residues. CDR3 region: CASSLGPRRQETQYF. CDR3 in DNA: TGTGCCAGCAGCTTAGGCCCACGGAGGCAAGAGACCCAGTACTTC.

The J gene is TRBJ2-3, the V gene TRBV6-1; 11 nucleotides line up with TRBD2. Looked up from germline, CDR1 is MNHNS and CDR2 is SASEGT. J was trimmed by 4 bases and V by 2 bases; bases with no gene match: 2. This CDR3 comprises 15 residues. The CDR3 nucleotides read TGTGCCAGCAGTGAACGACTAGCGGGACCAGATACGCAGTATTTT. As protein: CASSERLAGPDTQYF.

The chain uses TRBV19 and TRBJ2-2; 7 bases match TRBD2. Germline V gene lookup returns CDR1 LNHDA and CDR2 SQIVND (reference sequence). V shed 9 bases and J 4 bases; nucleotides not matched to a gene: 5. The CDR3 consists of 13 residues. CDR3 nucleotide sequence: TGTGCCAGCCACGGGGGGACCACCGGGGAGCTGTTTTTT. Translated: CASHGGTTGELFF. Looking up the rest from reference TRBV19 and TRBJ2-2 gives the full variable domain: DGGITQSPKYLFRKEGQNVTLSCEQNLNHDAMYWYRQDPGQGLRLIYYSQIVNDFQKGDIAEGYSVSREKKESFPLTVTSAQKNPTAFYLCASHGGTTGELFFGEGSRLTVL.

CDR3 nucleotides: TGTGCCAGCAGTTTCTCGGGTAGGGGAACCTACACTGAAGCTTTCTTT. Translation gives CASSFSGRGTYTEAFF. The gene calls are TRBV27 and TRBJ1-1, with D possibly being TRBD1 (5 bases). The germline gives CDR1 MNHEY, CDR2 SMNVEV (reference sequence). The CDR3 has 16 amino acids. Between the trimmed V and J ends, which lost 3 bases and 3 bases, there was a span of 17 bases.

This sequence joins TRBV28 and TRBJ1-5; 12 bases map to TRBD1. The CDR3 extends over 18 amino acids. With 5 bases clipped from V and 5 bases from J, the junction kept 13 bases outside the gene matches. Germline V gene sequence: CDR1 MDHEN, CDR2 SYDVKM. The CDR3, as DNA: TGTGCCAGCAGTCCCGATAGGACGGGACAGGGGGCCTATCAGCCCCAGCATTTT. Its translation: CASSPDRTGQGAYQPQHF.

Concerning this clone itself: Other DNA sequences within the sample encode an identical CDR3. The CDR3 region is CASSLGGGNQPQHF. The CDR3 bases are TGCGCCAGCAGCTTGGGGGGAGGCAATCAGCCCCAGCATTTT. V usage is TRBV5-1 and J usage is TRBJ1-5, with unresolved D. There are 14 residues in the CDR3. The germline gives CDR1 SGHRS, CDR2 YFSETQ. Trimming cost V 0 bases and J 2 bases, with 6 bases left between them.

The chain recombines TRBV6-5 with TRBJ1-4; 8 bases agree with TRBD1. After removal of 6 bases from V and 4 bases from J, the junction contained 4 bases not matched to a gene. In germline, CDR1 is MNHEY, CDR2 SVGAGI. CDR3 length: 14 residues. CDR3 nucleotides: TGTGCCAGCAGCACGGGACAGGTTAATGAAAAACTGTTTTTT. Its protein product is CASSTGQVNEKLFF.

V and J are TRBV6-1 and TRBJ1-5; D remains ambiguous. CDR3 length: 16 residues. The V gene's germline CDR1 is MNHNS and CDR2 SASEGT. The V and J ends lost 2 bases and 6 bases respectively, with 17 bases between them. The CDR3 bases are TGTGCCAGCAGTGAATACGTCACCAGGCCCGCTCAGCCCCAGCATTTT. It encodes CASSEYVTRPAQPQHF.

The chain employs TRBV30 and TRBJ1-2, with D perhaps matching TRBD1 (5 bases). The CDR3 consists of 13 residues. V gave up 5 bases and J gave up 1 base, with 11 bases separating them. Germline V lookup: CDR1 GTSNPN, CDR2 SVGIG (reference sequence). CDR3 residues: CAWHRRINYGYTF. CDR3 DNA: TGTGCCTGGCACAGGCGAATTAACTATGGCTACACCTTC.